Below, 28 T cell receptor beta chains from the same sample are listed, as sequenced in a study of T cell responses to AZD1222 COVID-19 vaccine. Produced via immunoSEQ multiplex PCR; TCRdb's table is partial and in-frame only. This table has some 130,000 clones, approximately 93% appearing once. Sample: peripheral blood, taken on day 0 of AZD1222 vaccination. These receptors came from an adult in good health.

This clone was detected once. CDR3 amino acids: CASVGGDEQYF. CDR3 coding DNA: TGTGCCAGCGTGGGGGGGGACGAGCAGTACTTC. The chain combines TRBV3-1 (or the pseudogene TRBV3-2) with TRBJ2-7, with 7 bases aligning to TRBD2. Germline CDR1 and CDR2: LGHDT and YNNKEL (reference sequence). The CDR3 contains 11 residues. Trimming removed 8 bases from V and 5 bases from J; junction bases left unmatched: 3.

The rearrangement joins TRBV10-3 to TRBJ1-2, with TRBD1 matching 7 bases. This CDR3 contains 15 residues. V dropped 6 bases and J dropped 0; count of bases not matched to a gene: 7. The germline gives CDR1 ENHRY, CDR2 SYGVKD. DNA for the CDR3: TGTGCCATCAGCCCCCCCGACAGGGCTAACTATGGCTACACCTTC. As protein: CAISPPDRANYGYTF.

The gene calls are TRBV7-2 and TRBJ2-1, with 8 bases identical to TRBD2. V gave up 8 bases and J gave up 6 bases; unmatched junction bases: 6. Germline lookup yields CDR1 SGHTA and CDR2 FQGNSA. This CDR3 has 13 residues. The CDR3 protein is CASQRGLGNEQFF. The DNA of the CDR3 is TGTGCCAGCCAGCGGGGACTAGGCAATGAGCAGTTCTTC. Together with reference TRBV7-2 and TRBJ2-1, the CDR3 gives the full variable domain: GAGVSQSPSNKVTEKGKDVELRCDPISGHTALYWYRQSLGQGLEFLIYFQGNSAPDKSGLPSDRFSAERTGGSVSTLTIQRTQQEDSAVYLCASQRGLGNEQFFGPGTRLTVL.

The chain joins TRBV30 to TRBJ1-2; a possible D gene is TRBD1 (5 bases). In germline, CDR1 is GTSNPN, CDR2 SVGIG (reference sequence). The CDR3 is made up of 14 amino acids. Trimming pared 2 bases from V and 2 bases from J, leaving 12 bases between. CDR3 bases: TGTGCCTGGAGTCCTGGGGGTAGGAACTATGGCTACACCTTC. This gives the protein CAWSPGGRNYGYTF.

The gene calls are TRBV5-1 and TRBJ1-1; TRBD1 is a possible D gene (5 bases). The CDR3 has 15 residues. Germline V gene lookup returns CDR1 SGHRS and CDR2 YFSETQ. Trimming pared 0 bases from V and 1 base from J, leaving 10 bases between. DNA of the CDR3: TGCGCCAGCAGCTTGGATAGGACACGGAACACTGAAGCTTTCTTT. It codes for CASSLDRTRNTEAFF.

This clone was detected only once. The genes are TRBV18 and TRBJ1-2, with D possibly being TRBD1 (5 bases). The CDR3 covers 12 residues. V lost 3 bases to trimming and J lost 8 bases, with 10 bases between them. The germline V gene encodes CDR1 KGHSH and CDR2 LQKENI. CDR3 residues: CASSPRGDGYTF. In DNA, the CDR3 is TGTGCCAGCTCACCTCGTGGGGACGGCTACACCTTC.

This clone was observed a single time. The chain links TRBV25-1 to TRBJ2-2, with TRBD1 identical over 9 bases. CDR1 MGHDK and CDR2 SYGVNS come from the germline V gene. The ends lost 4 bases at V and 3 bases at J; junction bases unmatched: 3. The CDR3 sequence is 15 residues long. This CDR3 reads CASSAGQGHTGELFF. The CDR3, as DNA: TGTGCCAGCAGTGCGGGACAGGGACACACCGGGGAGCTGTTTTTT.

The V and J genes are TRBV6-5 and TRBJ2-7; maybe TRBD1 (5 bases). This CDR3 has 12 residues. Germline V CDR1 and CDR2: MNHEY, SVGAGI. Trimming left V 7 bases short and J 6 bases short, with 13 bases between. The CDR3 here is CASTNRLAEQYF. The DNA for the CDR3 is TGTGCCAGCACCAACAGGTTAGCCGAGCAGTACTTC.

V and J are TRBV3-1 (or the pseudogene TRBV3-2) and TRBJ1-1; 8 positions match TRBD1. The trim removed 4 bases at V and 4 bases at J, leaving 8 bases unmatched. Germline values: CDR1 LGHDT, CDR2 YNNKEL (reference sequence). The CDR3 has 15 residues. CDR3 region: CASSPRTGRGTEAFF. CDR3 in DNA: TGTGCCAGCAGCCCAAGGACAGGGCGAGGCACTGAAGCTTTCTTT.

The J gene is TRBJ2-7, the V gene TRBV7-6; 11 bases are shared with TRBD2. The V segment lost 1 base and the J segment 3 bases; nucleotides outside the gene matches: 2. The CDR3 length is 15 residues. Germline V gene data show CDR1 as SGHVS and CDR2 as FNYEAQ. For the CDR3, the DNA is TGTGCCAGCAGCTTAGGGGGACTAGCGGACTACGAGCAGTACTTC. It codes for CASSLGGLADYEQYF.

This chain uses TRBV2 with TRBJ2-7; D uncertain. Per the germline V gene, CDR1 is SNHLY and CDR2 is FYNNEI. This CDR3 has 14 residues. With 3 bases removed from V and 1 base from J, the gap between germline ends came to 10 bases. CDR3 DNA: TGTGCCAGCAGTGAGGCAGTGTTATCCTACGAGCAGTACTTC. It is translated as CASSEAVLSYEQYF.

The chain links TRBV15 to TRBJ2-7; 8 nucleotides match TRBD2. CDR1 is LNHNV and CDR2 is YYDKDF in the germline V gene (reference sequence). Unmatched junction bases numbered 3, after V lost 4 bases and J lost 1 base. This CDR3 contains 14 residues. Here the CDR3 reads CATSTPGGSYEQYF. The CDR3 DNA reads TGTGCCACCAGCACTCCGGGGGGGTCCTACGAGCAGTACTTC.

The gene calls are TRBV28 and TRBJ1-4, with D hard to call. This CDR3 has 13 residues. Trimming stripped 7 bases from V and 4 bases from J, with 10 bases between. Looked up from germline, CDR1 is MDHEN and CDR2 is SYDVKM. CDR3 sequence (DNA): TGTGCCAGCATAGGGCCAAATAATGAAAAACTGTTTTTT. Protein: CASIGPNNEKLFF.

This sequence joins TRBV19 and TRBJ2-5; D perhaps matches TRBD2 (5 bases). CDR3 size: 14 residues. The V end lost 1 base, the J end lost 5 bases, and 11 bases lay between the germline ends. Germline V CDR1 and CDR2: LNHDA, SQIVND (reference sequence). CDR3 bases: TGTGCCAGTAGTATAGTAGGAGGAACGGAGACCCAGTACTTC. This codes for CASSIVGGTETQYF.

This sequence joins TRBV5-1 and TRBJ2-1; 8 bases match TRBD1. V lost 0 bases and J lost 5; bases outside the gene matches: 4. This CDR3 contains 15 residues. Germline assignment: CDR1 SGHRS and CDR2 YFSETQ. The CDR3 spells CASSLGQGANNEQFF. CDR3 coding DNA: TGCGCCAGCAGCTTGGGGCAGGGGGCCAACAATGAGCAGTTCTTC.

V usage is TRBV30 and J usage is TRBJ2-2, with 7 bases lining up with TRBD2. This CDR3 contains 14 residues. V lost 1 base, J lost 3 bases, and 2 bases stayed unmatched. Germline CDR1 is GTSNPN and CDR2 is SVGIG (reference sequence). The CDR3 nucleotides read TGTGCCTGGAGTGGTAGCGGGTACACCGGGGAGCTGTTTTTT. Translating gives CAWSGSGYTGELFF.

The CDR3 DNA reads TGTGCCAGCAAAGGGGATGAGCAGTTCTTC. Translating gives CASKGDEQFF. The chain employs TRBV25-1 and TRBJ2-1, with TRBD1 as a possible D gene (5 bases). Per the germline V gene, CDR1 is MGHDK and CDR2 is SYGVNS. V gave up 7 bases and J gave up 8 bases, with 6 bases separating them. The CDR3 contains 10 residues.

CDR3 DNA sequence: TGCGCCAGCAGCCCCAGGGGGGAAGGTGGCTACACCTTC. Amino acid sequence: CASSPRGEGGYTF. This sequence joins TRBV5-1 and TRBJ1-2, with 7 bases lining up with TRBD1. The CDR3 spans 13 residues. Germline V gene lookup returns CDR1 SGHRS and CDR2 YFSETQ. Unmatched junction bases numbered 7, after V lost 4 bases and J lost 7 bases.

The V and J genes are TRBV27 and TRBJ1-2; 8 nucleotides agree with TRBD1. CDR1 is MNHEY, CDR2 SMNVEV, per germline (reference sequence). This CDR3 is built from 13 residues. The ends lost 7 bases at V and 5 bases at J; junction bases unmatched: 6. CDR3 protein: CASTSRTGYGYTF. DNA of the CDR3: TGTGCCAGCACCTCCCGGACAGGGTATGGCTACACCTTC.

The rearrangement uses TRBV6-5 and TRBJ1-2; weak D call: TRBD1 (6 bases). CDR1 MNHEY and CDR2 SVGAGI come from the germline V gene. CDR3 length: 14 residues. Between the trimmed V and J ends, which lost 8 bases and 8 bases, there was a span of 21 bases. CDR3 region: CASYRDSSFGGYTF. CDR3 DNA: TGTGCCAGCTACAGGGACTCAAGCTTCGGGGGCTACACCTTC.

This chain links TRBV7-2 with TRBJ2-1, with 14 bases fitting TRBD2. The germline V gene has CDR1 SGHTA and CDR2 FQGNSA. This CDR3 comprises 14 residues. V lost 1 base to trimming and J lost 10 bases; unmatched junction nucleotides: 0. The CDR3: CASSLGLAGGEQFF. For the CDR3, the DNA is TGTGCCAGCAGCTTAGGACTAGCGGGGGGGGAGCAGTTCTTC.

The V and J genes are TRBV2 and TRBJ1-1; D is ambiguous. V was cut by 8 bases and J by 11 bases, with 15 bases left in between. Germline loops: CDR1 SNHLY, CDR2 FYNNEI. This CDR3 region has 11 residues. CDR3 coding DNA: TGTGCCAGCCCGATATCGAGTAGGGCTTTCTTT. This gives the protein CASPISSRAFF.

The table lists this clone with a few counts. J is TRBJ1-2 and V is TRBV28; 11 bases line up with TRBD1. V lost 4 bases and J lost 8; bases outside the gene matches: 3. CDR1 MDHEN and CDR2 SYDVKM come from the germline V gene. The CDR3 runs 13 residues. The CDR3 bases are TGTGCCAGCAGTTCCGGGACAGGGGGGGGCTACACCTTC. Protein product: CASSSGTGGGYTF.

The CDR3 loop reads CASSVGPGQFTEAFF. CDR3 sequence (DNA): TGTGCCAGCAGCGTAGGCCCCGGGCAGTTCACTGAAGCTTTCTTT. This chain joins TRBV9 and TRBJ1-1; D remains unclear. Trimming took off 0 bases at V and 4 bases at J, with 13 bases between the two ends. Germline loops: CDR1 SGDLS, CDR2 YYNGEE. There are 15 residues in the CDR3.

The chain carries TRBV5-4 and TRBJ1-1; 7 bases are shared with TRBD1. Germline-derived CDR1 and CDR2 are SGHNT and YYREEE (reference sequence). This CDR3 has 14 residues. The V segment lost 1 base and the J segment 5 bases; nucleotides outside the gene matches: 5. The CDR3: CASSLTTGVTEAFF. The CDR3 bases are TGTGCCAGCAGCTTGACCACAGGGGTGACTGAAGCTTTCTTT.

This clone has only one observation. This chain connects TRBV7-2 to TRBJ2-5; 7 bases match TRBD1. The trim removed 1 base at V and 5 bases at J, leaving 13 bases unmatched. This CDR3 contains 17 residues. Germline V gene data show CDR1 as SGHTA and CDR2 as FQGNSA. The CDR3 reads CASSLDPTGAVRETQYF. The CDR3 DNA follows: TGTGCCAGCAGCTTAGACCCAACAGGGGCGGTTCGGGAGACCCAGTACTTC.

The chain uses TRBV7-8 and TRBJ2-6; 9 bases align to TRBD1. This CDR3 contains 18 residues. V was clipped by 3 bases and J by 0 bases; unmatched bases: 6. Looked up from germline, CDR1 is SGHVS and CDR2 is FQNEAQ. The CDR3 here is CASSFLGQGFSGANVLTF. As DNA, the CDR3 is TGTGCCAGCAGCTTCCTGGGACAGGGCTTCTCTGGGGCCAACGTCCTGACTTTC.

The chain carries TRBV5-6 and TRBJ1-5, with D possibly TRBD1 on 5 matching bases. This CDR3 is built from 16 residues. Germline loops: CDR1 SGHDT, CDR2 YYEEEE. Trimming pared 4 bases from V and 3 bases from J, leaving 17 bases between. CDR3 in DNA: TGTGCCAGCAGCCCAGGCGGTAGGGGAGACAATCAGCCCCAGCATTTT. It encodes CASSPGGRGDNQPQHF. The entire variable domain, with the rest obtained from reference TRBV5-6 and TRBJ1-5, is as follows: DAGVTQSPTHLIKTRGQQVTLRCSPKSGHDTVSWYQQALGQGPQFIFQYYEEEERQRGNFPDRFSGHQFPNYSSELNVNALLLGDSALYLCASSPGGRGDNQPQHFGDGTRLSIL.